The 30 T cell receptor beta chains listed next were all sequenced from one sample in a study of T-cell reconstitution after alpha-beta-depleted transplantation in children. As it was prepared, the TCRbeta library received unique molecular identifiers. TCRdb reanalysed the PCR reads using MiXCR and keeps one entry per CDR3 protein. Counted here are 250,000 to 400,000 distinct CDR3 sequences, around 25% occurring once; the ten biggest clones make up 11%. Sequenced here: PBMCs, mostly from graft donor cells, sampled 180 days after TCRalphabeta/CD19-depleted stem cell transplant. The receptors were sampled from a male patient younger than 18 who had a stem cell transplant for acute lymphoblastic leukemia, so the T cells may come from the graft donor.

The CDR3 spells CASSQVGGGTTEAFF. CDR3 sequence (DNA): TGCGCCAGCAGCCAAGTGGGGGGAGGGACCACTGAAGCTTTCTTT. The chain joins TRBV4-1 to TRBJ1-1, with D possibly matching TRBD1 (5 bases). Germline V gene data show CDR1 as MGHRA and CDR2 as YSYEKL. The CDR3 contains 15 residues. V was trimmed by 1 base and J by 4 bases, leaving 13 bases between them.

V usage is TRBV5-6 and J usage is TRBJ1-2; D possibly corresponds to TRBD1 (6 bases). Germline lookup yields CDR1 SGHDT and CDR2 YYEEEE. V lost 0 bases, J lost 7 bases, and 16 bases lay in between. The CDR3 length is 15 residues. The CDR3: CASSLGGQMRPGYTF. In DNA, the CDR3 is TGTGCCAGCAGCTTGGGAGGACAGATGCGCCCTGGCTACACCTTC. Full variable domain (remainder filled in from reference TRBV5-6 and TRBJ1-2): DAGVTQSPTHLIKTRGQQVTLRCSPKSGHDTVSWYQQALGQGPQFIFQYYEEEERQRGNFPDRFSGHQFPNYSSELNVNALLLGDSALYLCASSLGGQMRPGYTFGSGTRLTVV.

This clonotype was recorded a few times. The rearrangement joins TRBV29-1 to TRBJ2-7; 12 bases match TRBD2. The CDR3 has 14 residues. V shed 3 bases, J shed 10 bases, and the junction held 10 bases outside the gene matches. The V gene's germline CDR1 is SQVTM and CDR2 ANQGSEA. CDR3 nucleotides: TGCAGCGTTGATTCGCCGGGACTAGCGGGCCTACAGTACTTC. As protein: CSVDSPGLAGLQYF.

The rearrangement uses TRBV29-1 and TRBJ2-7; 7 nucleotides align to TRBD2. Germline V gene lookup returns CDR1 SQVTM and CDR2 ANQGSEA. V shed 6 bases and J 4 bases; nucleotides not matched to a gene: 9. The CDR3 extends over 13 amino acids. CDR3 protein: CSVPGGTSYEQYF. The CDR3 coding sequence is TGCAGCGTCCCGGGGGGTACGAGTTACGAGCAGTACTTC.

The chain recombines TRBV5-1 with TRBJ2-1; TRBD2 aligns across 10 bases. The CDR3 totals 15 residues. CDR1 is SGHRS, CDR2 YFSETQ, per germline. V lost 4 bases and J lost 4; bases outside the gene matches: 5. CDR3 sequence (DNA): TGCGCCAGCAGCCTCTTGACTAGCGGGTACAATGAGCAGTTCTTC. This codes for CASSLLTSGYNEQFF.

The DNA for the CDR3 is TGCAGTGCTAGATGGACAGGGGTGAACACTGAAGCTTTCTTT. Protein product: CSARWTGVNTEAFF. The chain carries TRBV20-1 and TRBJ1-1; 9 bases are a match to TRBD1. The ends lost 2 bases at V and 0 bases at J; junction bases unmatched: 1. The V gene's germline CDR1 is DFQATT and CDR2 SNEGSKA (reference sequence). CDR3 length: 14 amino acids.

The chain combines TRBV7-9 with TRBJ2-1, with no clear D. Germline CDR1 and CDR2: SEHNR and FQNEAQ (reference sequence). Trimming took 4 bases from V and 9 from J, leaving 7 bases between them. This CDR3 contains 11 residues. The CDR3 protein is CASSSNGEQFF. The CDR3, as DNA: TGTGCCAGCAGCTCGAATGGTGAGCAGTTCTTC.

This clonotype was seen only a few times. The chain joins TRBV12-3 or TRBV12-4 to TRBJ2-6; either TRBD1 or TRBD2 may fit D (5 bases each). The CDR3 extends over 16 amino acids. V gave up 4 bases and J gave up 2 bases, with 12 bases separating them. In DNA form, the CDR3 reads TGTGCCAGCAGTTGGGGCCACGGGACTGGGGCCAACGTCCTGACTTTC. This encodes CASSWGHGTGANVLTF.

The V call is TRBV28, the J call TRBJ2-7, with D uncertain. The CDR3 consists of 15 residues. Trimming took off 1 base at V and 0 bases at J, with 10 bases between the two ends. Germline V gene data show CDR1 as MDHEN and CDR2 as SYDVKM. The CDR3 sequence is CASSLSGWVSYEQYF. The CDR3 bases are TGTGCCAGCAGTTTATCAGGATGGGTCTCCTACGAGCAGTACTTC.

As for this clonotype: A read error is likely, as this CDR3 ends without the conserved phenylalanine or tryptophan. Because the CDR3's place on the DNA is in doubt, the DNA is left out and the CDR3 is given as listed by TCRdb. The rearrangement joins TRBV18 to TRBJ2-7; the DNA was not compared with TRBD1, the D call given in the table. The CDR3 length equals 14 residues, ends included. Germline V gene lookup returns CDR1 KGHSH and CDR2 LQKENI. CDR3 loop: CASSPGADTTSIFS.

The J gene is TRBJ2-3, the V gene TRBV7-2; tentatively, D is TRBD2 (6 bases). V was trimmed by 5 bases and J by 2 bases, leaving 17 bases between them. Germline values: CDR1 SGHTA, CDR2 FQGNSA. The CDR3 totals 16 residues. CDR3 DNA sequence: TGTGCCAGCAGCATCGCCGGGACTCTTGCCACAGATACGCAGTATTTT. Protein: CASSIAGTLATDTQYF.

This sequence joins TRBV5-1 and TRBJ2-7, with 8 positions matching TRBD2. Germline V lookup: CDR1 SGHRS, CDR2 YFSETQ. The junction had 16 bases not matched to a gene; V was cut back by 5 bases and J by 3 bases. CDR3 size: 17 residues. CDR3 amino acids: CASRRAGGRRLHYEQYF. For the CDR3, the DNA is TGCGCCAGCAGAAGGGCGGGGGGCCGGCGACTCCACTACGAGCAGTACTTC.

The chain joins TRBV29-1 to TRBJ1-6, with no clear D. V lost 0 bases and J lost 6, with 6 bases in between. Germline loops: CDR1 SQVTM, CDR2 ANQGSEA. There are 13 residues in the CDR3. CDR3 in amino acids: CSVEDRVNSPLHF. In DNA, the CDR3 is TGCAGCGTTGAAGATCGGGTTAATTCACCCCTCCACTTT.

This chain connects TRBV7-3 to TRBJ2-3, with D perhaps matching TRBD1 (6 bases). CDR3 length: 16 residues. V lost 2 bases and J 1 base, leaving 13 bases between the germline ends. Per the germline V gene, CDR1 is SGHTA and CDR2 is FQGTGA. The CDR3 DNA follows: TGTGCCAGCAGCTTAGAAGGGGGAATGGGCACAGATACGCAGTATTTT. Protein: CASSLEGGMGTDTQYF.

The V gene is TRBV12-3 or TRBV12-4, the J gene TRBJ2-1; 13 bases are shared with TRBD2. The J segment lost 8 bases and the V segment lost 6 bases, leaving 13 bases of the junction unmatched. This CDR3 contains 17 residues. The CDR3 here is CASSVLSGLAGEYEQFF. CDR3 DNA: TGTGCCAGCAGCGTTCTCTCCGGACTAGCGGGAGAGTATGAGCAGTTCTTC.

This clonotype appeared many times. The J gene is TRBJ2-7, the V gene TRBV6-2 or TRBV6-3, with TRBD2 matching over 14 bases. The CDR3 loop spans 14 amino acids. Germline V gives CDR1 MNHEY, CDR2 SVGEGT. V dropped 6 bases and J dropped 4; count of bases not matched to a gene: 2. CDR3: CASRTSGRAYEQYF. The CDR3 DNA sequence: TGTGCCAGCAGGACTAGCGGGAGGGCTTACGAGCAGTACTTC.

This chain links TRBV2 with TRBJ2-3, with D perhaps TRBD2 (6 bases). CDR3 length: 14 amino acids. Germline assignment: CDR1 SNHLY and CDR2 FYNNEI. Trimming shortened V by 7 bases and J by 6 bases, and 17 bases separated the two germline ends. In DNA, the CDR3 is TGTGCCAGCATAGTGGCGGGAAGTTGGGATACGCAGTATTTT. This sequence encodes CASIVAGSWDTQYF.

There are a few counts of this clonotype. The V gene is TRBV10-2, the J gene TRBJ2-7; D is possibly TRBD2 (5 bases). V was cut by 11 bases and J by 2 bases, with 19 bases left in between. CDR1 WSHSY and CDR2 SAAADI come from the germline V gene. This CDR3 comprises 14 residues. The CDR3, as DNA: TGCGCCGCCGAATCGGGATTCCATGCCTACGAGCAGTACTTC. Residues: CAAESGFHAYEQYF.

This clonotype showed up just a few times. The gene calls are TRBV27 and TRBJ2-1; 7 bases fit TRBD2. Trimming at V came to 6 bases and at J to 0 bases, leaving 14 bases not matched to a gene. There are 18 residues in the CDR3. Looked up from germline, CDR1 is MNHEY and CDR2 is SMNVEV (reference sequence). This CDR3 reads CASRGFYSGLSSYNEQFF. DNA of the CDR3: TGTGCCAGCAGGGGGTTTTATAGCGGGCTGAGCTCCTACAATGAGCAGTTCTTC.

As to this clonotype: Its ends do not fully match the called genes, so a read error is possible. This sequence joins TRBV7-9 and TRBJ2-1; D call uncertain. The CDR3 loop spans 13 amino acids. CDR1 is SEHNR, CDR2 FQNEAQ, per germline (reference sequence). For the CDR3, the DNA is TGTGCCAGCAGGTTAGACTCCTACAATGAGCAGTTCTTC. This gives the protein CASRLDSYNEQFF.

This clonotype was observed a few times. V is TRBV3-1 and J is TRBJ2-1; perhaps TRBD1 as D (5 bases). This CDR3 has 14 amino acids. Trimming removed 7 bases from V and 2 bases from J, with 12 bases in between. CDR1 is LGHDT and CDR2 is YNNKEL in the germline V gene (reference sequence). This CDR3 reads CASTMQGTYNEQFF. The DNA for the CDR3 is TGTGCCAGCACAATGCAGGGAACCTACAATGAGCAGTTCTTC.

This clonotype appeared a few times. The V gene is TRBV12-3 or TRBV12-4, the J gene TRBJ2-1, with 7 bases matching TRBD2. The V and J ends lost 4 bases and 6 bases, in that order; junction bases with no gene match: 9. The CDR3 runs to 15 residues. CDR3 bases: TGTGCCAGCAGTTCGTTAGCGGGCCCTCCCAATGAGCAGTTCTTC. Translated, it gives CASSSLAGPPNEQFF.

This clonotype was seen a few times. In DNA, the CDR3 is TGTGCCAGCAGCCTCAGAAGGTGGGGGGACTACAATGAGCAGTTCTTC. This gives the protein CASSLRRWGDYNEQFF. The V call is TRBV9, the J call TRBJ2-1; TRBD2 is a possible D gene (6 bases). The germline V gene has CDR1 SGDLS and CDR2 YYNGEE. Trimming took 4 bases from V and 3 from J, leaving 17 bases between them. The CDR3 runs to 16 residues.

As to this clonotype: A read error may produce the germline difference seen at one junction end. The rearrangement joins TRBV5-6 to TRBJ1-6; 8 bases are a match to TRBD1. The CDR3 contains 13 residues. Germline loops: CDR1 SGHDT, CDR2 YYEEEE. The CDR3 loop is CASSLEGQALALF. The CDR3 DNA reads as TGTGCCAGCAGCTTGGAGGGACAGGCGCTCGCCCTCTTT.

This chain links TRBV3-1 with TRBJ2-3; no reliable D call. CDR1 and CDR2 from the germline V gene are LGHDT and YNNKEL (reference sequence). The CDR3 extends over 14 amino acids. Trimming removed 4 bases at V and 7 bases at J, with 15 bases between. CDR3: CASSPEALGYTQYF. The CDR3 bases are TGTGCCAGCAGCCCAGAGGCATTAGGGTATACGCAGTATTTT.

This chain links TRBV27 with TRBJ1-2, with 7 bases fitting TRBD1. Germline values: CDR1 MNHEY, CDR2 SMNVEV (reference sequence). Trimming removed 4 bases from V and 4 bases from J; junction bases left unmatched: 6. The CDR3 is made up of 14 amino acids. The CDR3 coding sequence is TGTGCCAGCAGTTCAGGGGGGCGCGGCTATGGCTACACCTTC. It codes for CASSSGGRGYGYTF.

The DNA of the CDR3 is TGTGCCAGCAGCGTACGGAACACTGAAGCTTTCTTT. It codes for CASSVRNTEAFF. The chain carries TRBV7-2 and TRBJ1-1, with D hard to call. The CDR3 sequence is 12 residues long. Germline V CDR1 and CDR2: SGHTA, FQGNSA. V shed 5 bases and J shed 1 base, with 5 bases lying between them.

V usage is TRBV27 and J usage is TRBJ2-7; the D is unclear. Germline CDR1 MNHEY, CDR2 SMNVEV (reference sequence). V lost 8 bases, J lost 11 bases, and 7 bases lay in between. This CDR3 contains 8 residues. CDR3 coding DNA: TGTGCCAGCGGGGTGGAGTACTTC. Translating gives CASGVEYF.

The J gene is TRBJ2-7, the V gene TRBV15; 7 nucleotides agree with TRBD1. Trimming at V came to 5 bases and at J to 2 bases, leaving 12 bases not matched to a gene. This CDR3 region has 16 residues. Looked up from germline, CDR1 is LNHNV and CDR2 is YYDKDF (reference sequence). The CDR3 region is CATSSILDRFAYEQYF. The CDR3 DNA reads as TGTGCCACCAGCTCCATCCTGGACAGGTTTGCCTACGAGCAGTACTTC.

This clonotype has only a few counts. The CDR3 nucleotides read TGCAGTGCCTCCGGGACTAGCGGCTACGAGCAGTACTTC. Its translation: CSASGTSGYEQYF. The chain joins TRBV20-1 to TRBJ2-7, with 11 bases fitting TRBD2. J gave up 3 bases and V 6 bases, and 4 bases lay outside the gene matches. The germline gives CDR1 DFQATT, CDR2 SNEGSKA (reference sequence). This CDR3 has 13 amino acids.